Ten or more counts support the clone carrying this T cell receptor beta chain. This entry is derived from a study of sequential checkpoint blockade in melanoma. About the study: Twenty-two patients had tumor biopsies before treatment and at week 13.

Generated by immunoSEQ multiplex PCR, the TCRdb table keeps only in-frame clones and is missing some. The sample includes some 7,000 clones, 23% of them seen just once. The sample's treatment: randomized to nivolumab then ipilimumab (arm A) or the reverse (arm B). None of the patients previously received DNA-damaging chemotherapy. CDR1 and CDR2 (germline): SGHNT, YENEEA. The CDR3 runs to 17 residues. Trimming removed 5 bases from V and 2 bases from J, with 19 bases in between. Sequencing was performed on tumor tissue (inferred from file names), taken from a patient given nivolumab and ipilimumab in sequence. This rearrangement joins TRBV11-3 to TRBJ1-5, with D perhaps matching TRBD1 (5 bases). The TCR was taken from a human donor with melanoma. Written as DNA, the CDR3 is TGTGCCAGCAGCCTCCCCCCGACAGAACACGGCAATCAGCCCCAGCATTTT. Translated: CASSLPPTEHGNQPQHF.